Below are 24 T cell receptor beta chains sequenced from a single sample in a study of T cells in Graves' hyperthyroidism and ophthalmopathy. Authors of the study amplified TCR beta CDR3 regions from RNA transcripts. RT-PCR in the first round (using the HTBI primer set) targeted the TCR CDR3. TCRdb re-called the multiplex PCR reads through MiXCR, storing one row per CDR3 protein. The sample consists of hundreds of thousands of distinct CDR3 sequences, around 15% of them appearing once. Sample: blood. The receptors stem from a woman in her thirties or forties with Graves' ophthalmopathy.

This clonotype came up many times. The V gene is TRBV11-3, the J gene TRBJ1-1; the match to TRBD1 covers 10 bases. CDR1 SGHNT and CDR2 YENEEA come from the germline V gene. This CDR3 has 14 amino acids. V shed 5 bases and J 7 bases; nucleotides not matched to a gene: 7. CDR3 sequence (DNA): TGTGCCAGCAGCAGAAGACAGGGGGCAGGTGAAGCTTTCTTT. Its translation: CASSRRQGAGEAFF.

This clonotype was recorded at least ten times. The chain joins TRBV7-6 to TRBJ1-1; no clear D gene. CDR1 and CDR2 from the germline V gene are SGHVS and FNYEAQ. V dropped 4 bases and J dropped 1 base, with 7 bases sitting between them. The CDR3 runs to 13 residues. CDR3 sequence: CASSWETNTEAFF. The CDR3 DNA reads TGTGCCAGCAGCTGGGAGACGAACACTGAAGCTTTCTTT.

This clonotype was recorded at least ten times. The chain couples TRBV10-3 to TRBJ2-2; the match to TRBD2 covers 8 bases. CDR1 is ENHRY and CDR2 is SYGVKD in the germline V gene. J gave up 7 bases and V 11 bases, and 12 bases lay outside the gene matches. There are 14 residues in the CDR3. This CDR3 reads CASGAGVEGGELFF. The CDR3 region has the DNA TGTGCCTCAGGAGCGGGAGTCGAAGGCGGGGAGCTGTTTTTT.

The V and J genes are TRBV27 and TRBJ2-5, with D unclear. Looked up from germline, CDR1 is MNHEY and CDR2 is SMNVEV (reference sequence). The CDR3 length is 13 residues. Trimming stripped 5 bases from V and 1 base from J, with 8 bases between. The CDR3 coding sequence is TGTGCCAGCAGTCAACGTCTCCAAGAGACCCAGTACTTC. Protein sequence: CASSQRLQETQYF.

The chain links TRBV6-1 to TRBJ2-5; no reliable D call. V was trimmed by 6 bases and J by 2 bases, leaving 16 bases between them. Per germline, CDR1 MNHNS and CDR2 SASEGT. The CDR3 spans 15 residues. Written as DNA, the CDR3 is TGTGCCAGCAGCCCAGGCCCGGGCCGACAAGAGACCCAGTACTTC. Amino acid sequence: CASSPGPGRQETQYF.

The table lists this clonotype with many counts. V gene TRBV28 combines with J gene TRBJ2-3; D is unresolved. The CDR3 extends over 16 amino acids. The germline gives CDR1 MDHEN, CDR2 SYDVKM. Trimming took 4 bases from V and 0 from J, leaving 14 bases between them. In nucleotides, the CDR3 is TGTGCCAGCAGTTCCCCGTCTGGGCCGAGCACAGATACGCAGTATTTT. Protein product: CASSSPSGPSTDTQYF.

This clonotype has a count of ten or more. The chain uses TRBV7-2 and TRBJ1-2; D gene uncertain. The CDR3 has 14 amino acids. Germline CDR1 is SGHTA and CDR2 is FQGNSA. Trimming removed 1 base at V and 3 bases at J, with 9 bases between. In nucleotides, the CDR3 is TGTGCCAGCAGCTTAGGAGACTCCCACTATGGCTACACCTTC. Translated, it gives CASSLGDSHYGYTF.

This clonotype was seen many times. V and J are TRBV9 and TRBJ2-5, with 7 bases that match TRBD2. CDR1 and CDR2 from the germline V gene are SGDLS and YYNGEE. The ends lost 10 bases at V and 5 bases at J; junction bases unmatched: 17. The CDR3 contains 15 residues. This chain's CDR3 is CAHSKAGEPGETQYF. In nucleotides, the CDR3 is TGTGCCCATTCTAAGGCGGGAGAGCCGGGGGAGACCCAGTACTTC.

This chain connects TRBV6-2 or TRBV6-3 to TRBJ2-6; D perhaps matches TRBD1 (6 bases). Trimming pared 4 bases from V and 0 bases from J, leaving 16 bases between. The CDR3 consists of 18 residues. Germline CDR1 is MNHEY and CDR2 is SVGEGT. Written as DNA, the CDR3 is TGTGCCAGCAGTTTCATAGGGGGTTTGCTCTCTGGGGCCAACGTCCTGACTTTC. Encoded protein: CASSFIGGLLSGANVLTF.

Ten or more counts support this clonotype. CDR3 DNA sequence: TGTGCCAGCCCGGGACGGACTAGAGGCTACGAGCAGTACTTC. This encodes CASPGRTRGYEQYF. J is TRBJ2-7 and V is TRBV28; the match to TRBD2 covers 7 bases. CDR3 size: 14 residues. Germline CDR1 is MDHEN and CDR2 is SYDVKM. The V and J ends lost 8 bases and 3 bases, in that order; junction bases with no gene match: 10.

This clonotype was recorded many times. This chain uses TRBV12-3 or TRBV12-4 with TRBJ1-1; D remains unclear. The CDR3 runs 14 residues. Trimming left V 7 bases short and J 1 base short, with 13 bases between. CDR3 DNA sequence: TGTGCCAGCATGAGCTTAGGGCCGAACACTGAAGCTTTCTTT. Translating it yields CASMSLGPNTEAFF.

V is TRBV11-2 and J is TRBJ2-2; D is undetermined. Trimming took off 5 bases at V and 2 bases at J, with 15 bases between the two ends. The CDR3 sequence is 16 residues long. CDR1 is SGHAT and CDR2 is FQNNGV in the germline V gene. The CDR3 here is CASSRNPGSNTGELFF. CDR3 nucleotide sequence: TGTGCCAGCAGCCGAAACCCGGGTTCAAACACCGGGGAGCTGTTTTTT.

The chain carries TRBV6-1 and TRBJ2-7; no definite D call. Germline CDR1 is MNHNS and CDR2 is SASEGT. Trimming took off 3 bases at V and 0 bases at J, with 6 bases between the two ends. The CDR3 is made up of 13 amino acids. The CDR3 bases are TGTGCCAGCAGTGATTGGGTCTCCTACGAGCAGTACTTC. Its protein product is CASSDWVSYEQYF.

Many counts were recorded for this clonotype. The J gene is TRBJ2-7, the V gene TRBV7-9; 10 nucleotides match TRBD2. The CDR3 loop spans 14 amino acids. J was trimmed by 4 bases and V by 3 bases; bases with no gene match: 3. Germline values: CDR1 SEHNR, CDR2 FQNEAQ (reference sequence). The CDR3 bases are TGTGCCAGCAGCTTGGGACTAGCGAAATACGAGCAGTACTTC. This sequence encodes CASSLGLAKYEQYF.

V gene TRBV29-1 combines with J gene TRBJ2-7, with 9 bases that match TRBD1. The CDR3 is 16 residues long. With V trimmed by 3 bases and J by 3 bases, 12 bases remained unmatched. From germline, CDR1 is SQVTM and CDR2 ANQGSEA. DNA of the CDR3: TGCAGCGTTGACAATTGTGTCAGGACAGGGGACTACGAGCAGTACTTC. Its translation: CSVDNCVRTGDYEQYF.

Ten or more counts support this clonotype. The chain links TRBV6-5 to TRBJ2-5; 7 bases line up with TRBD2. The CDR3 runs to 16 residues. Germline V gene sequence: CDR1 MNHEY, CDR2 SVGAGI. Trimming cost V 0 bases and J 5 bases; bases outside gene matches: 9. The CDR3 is CASSYSATSREETQYF. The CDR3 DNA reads TGTGCCAGCAGTTACTCTGCGACTAGCAGGGAGGAGACCCAGTACTTC.

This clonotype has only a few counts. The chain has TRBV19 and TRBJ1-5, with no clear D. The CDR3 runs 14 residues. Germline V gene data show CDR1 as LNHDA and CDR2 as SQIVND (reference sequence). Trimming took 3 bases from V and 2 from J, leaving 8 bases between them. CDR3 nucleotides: TGTGCCAGTAGTATTTCAGGCCGCAATCAGCCCCAGCATTTT. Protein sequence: CASSISGRNQPQHF.

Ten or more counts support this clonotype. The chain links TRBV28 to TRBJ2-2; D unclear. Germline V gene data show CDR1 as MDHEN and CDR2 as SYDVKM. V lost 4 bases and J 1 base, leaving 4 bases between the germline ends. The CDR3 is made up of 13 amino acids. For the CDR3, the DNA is TGTGCCAGCAGTTCCATGAACACCGGGGAGCTGTTTTTT. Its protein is CASSSMNTGELFF.

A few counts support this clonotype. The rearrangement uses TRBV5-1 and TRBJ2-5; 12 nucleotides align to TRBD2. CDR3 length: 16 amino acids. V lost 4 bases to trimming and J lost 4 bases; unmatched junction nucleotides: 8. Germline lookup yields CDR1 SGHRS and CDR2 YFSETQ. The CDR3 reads CASSPSLAGGPETQYF. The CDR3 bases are TGCGCCAGCAGCCCAAGCCTAGCGGGAGGGCCAGAGACCCAGTACTTC.

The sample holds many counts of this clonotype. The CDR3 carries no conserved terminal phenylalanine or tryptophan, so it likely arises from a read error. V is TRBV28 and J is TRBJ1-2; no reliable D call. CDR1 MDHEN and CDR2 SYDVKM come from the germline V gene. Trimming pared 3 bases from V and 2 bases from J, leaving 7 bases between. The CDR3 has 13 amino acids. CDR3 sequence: CASSLVGNYGYTL. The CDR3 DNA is TGTGCCAGCAGTTTGGTAGGGAACTATGGCTACACCCTC.

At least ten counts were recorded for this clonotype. This CDR3 is CASSLEGWQRNGYTF. The CDR3 DNA is TGTGCCAGCAGCTTAGAGGGCTGGCAAAGAAATGGCTACACCTTC. The chain recombines TRBV11-2 with TRBJ1-2, with D unclear. The germline gives CDR1 SGHAT, CDR2 FQNNGV. Between the trimmed V and J ends, which lost 0 bases and 6 bases, there was a span of 14 bases. There are 15 residues in the CDR3. The whole variable domain, remainder taken from reference TRBV11-2 and TRBJ1-2, is EAGVAQSPRYKIIEKRQSVAFWCNPISGHATLYWYQQILGQGPKLLIQFQNNGVVDDSQLPKDRFSAERLKGVDSTLKIQPAKLEDSAVYLCASSLEGWQRNGYTFGSGTRLTVV.

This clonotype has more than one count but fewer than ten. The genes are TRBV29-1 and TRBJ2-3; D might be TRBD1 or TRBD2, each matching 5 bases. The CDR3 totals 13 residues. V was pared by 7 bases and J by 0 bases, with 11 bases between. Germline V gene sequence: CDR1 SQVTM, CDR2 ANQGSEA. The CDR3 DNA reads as TGCAGCGGACGTGGGGGAAGCACAGATACGCAGTATTTT. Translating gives CSGRGGSTDTQYF.

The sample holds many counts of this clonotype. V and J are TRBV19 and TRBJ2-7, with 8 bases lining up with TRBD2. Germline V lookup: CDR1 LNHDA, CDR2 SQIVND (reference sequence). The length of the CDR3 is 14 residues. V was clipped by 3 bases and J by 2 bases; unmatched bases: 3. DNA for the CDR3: TGTGCCAGTAGTATGCGGCGGGAGGCCTACGAGCAGTACTTC. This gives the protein CASSMRREAYEQYF.

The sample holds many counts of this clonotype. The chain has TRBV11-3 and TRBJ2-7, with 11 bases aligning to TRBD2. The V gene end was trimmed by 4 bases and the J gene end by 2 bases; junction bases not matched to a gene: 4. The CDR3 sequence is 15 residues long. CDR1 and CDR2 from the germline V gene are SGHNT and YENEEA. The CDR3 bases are TGTGCCAGCAGCTCATCTAGCGGGAGGACCTACGAGCAGTACTTC. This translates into CASSSSSGRTYEQYF.